Following are 30 T cell receptor beta chains from one sample sequenced in a study of blood T cell repertoires in COVID-19. Sequenced by immunoSEQ multiplex PCR; TCRdb stores in-frame clones only, minus some. The sample shows over 110,000 clones, about 80% of them seen only once. The sample comprised PBMCs or T cells enriched from blood (not recorded which). Receptor source: a man in his fifties or sixties in a cohort exposed to, infected with or recovered from COVID-19 (not recorded which).

This clone was seen just once. The chain links TRBV9 to TRBJ1-2, with 8 nucleotides matching TRBD1. V trimming: 2 bases; J trimming: 4 bases; junction bases outside the gene matches: 1. Germline V gives CDR1 SGDLS, CDR2 YYNGEE. The CDR3 covers 13 residues. This CDR3 reads CASSVQGAYGYTF. The CDR3 bases are TGTGCCAGCAGCGTTCAGGGGGCCTATGGCTACACCTTC.

V and J are TRBV6-5 and TRBJ1-2; D is perhaps TRBD1 (6 bases). The CDR3 consists of 15 residues. V was pared by 7 bases and J by 4 bases, with 19 bases between. Germline V CDR1 and CDR2: MNHEY, SVGAGI. The CDR3 DNA sequence: TGTGCCAGCACATCGAGACAGGCAACTATCTATGGCTACACCTTC. As protein: CASTSRQATIYGYTF.

The chain couples TRBV3-1 (or the pseudogene TRBV3-2) to TRBJ2-5, with D perhaps TRBD1 (5 bases). The germline V gene encodes CDR1 LGHDT and CDR2 YNNKEL (reference sequence). The CDR3 runs 15 residues. The V end lost 3 bases, the J end lost 1 base, and 12 bases lay between the germline ends. Written as DNA, the CDR3 is TGTGCCAGCAGCCAGGCCCGGACACTCCAAGAGACCCAGTACTTC. It specifies CASSQARTLQETQYF.

The chain recombines TRBV25-1 with TRBJ2-2, with D maybe TRBD1 (5 bases). The CDR3 loop spans 12 amino acids. Germline V gene sequence: CDR1 MGHDK, CDR2 SYGVNS. V was cut by 8 bases and J by 6 bases, with 10 bases left in between. CDR3 DNA sequence: TGTGCCAGCTTCAGGGATCCCGGGGAGCTGTTTTTT. This codes for CASFRDPGELFF.

The chain uses TRBV27 and TRBJ1-4; D is uncertain. Per germline, CDR1 MNHEY and CDR2 SMNVEV (reference sequence). V gave up 5 bases and J gave up 6 bases, with 16 bases separating them. The CDR3 length is 15 residues. CDR3 DNA sequence: TGTGCCAGCAGTCCCCGCAGCCCGAGGGATGAAAAACTGTTTTTT. Translation: CASSPRSPRDEKLFF.

The V call is TRBV5-4, the J call TRBJ2-2, with 9 bases that match TRBD1. There are 17 residues in the CDR3. With 0 bases clipped from V and 4 bases from J, the junction kept 7 bases outside the gene matches. Looked up from germline, CDR1 is SGHNT and CDR2 is YYREEE (reference sequence). The chain's CDR3 is CASSLALQGASTGELFF. The CDR3 DNA sequence: TGTGCCAGCAGCTTGGCCTTACAGGGGGCATCCACCGGGGAGCTGTTTTTT. Together with reference TRBV5-4 and TRBJ2-2, the CDR3 gives the full variable domain: ETGVTQSPTHLIKTRGQQVTLRCSSQSGHNTVSWYQQALGQGPQFIFQYYREEENGRGNFPPRFSGLQFPNYSSELNVNALELDDSALYLCASSLALQGASTGELFFGEGSRLTVL.

CDR3 loop: CASSQEAWSSGNTIYF. CDR3 in DNA: TGTGCCAGCAGCCAAGAGGCGTGGAGCTCTGGAAACACCATATATTTT. The V and J genes are TRBV3-1 (or the pseudogene TRBV3-2) and TRBJ1-3, with D uncertain. Germline V gives CDR1 LGHDT, CDR2 YNNKEL (reference sequence). CDR3 length: 16 residues. V lost 0 bases, J lost 0 bases, and 9 bases lay in between.

This sequence joins TRBV30 and TRBJ1-5; 8 bases are shared with TRBD1. The CDR3 spans 14 residues. Germline loops: CDR1 GTSNPN, CDR2 SVGIG (reference sequence). Trimming took 1 base from V and 5 from J; bases not matched to a gene: 4. CDR3 bases: TGTGCCTGGAGTGGGACAGGGTTCGATCAGCCCCAGCATTTT. Amino acid sequence: CAWSGTGFDQPQHF. Full variable domain (outside the CDR3, taken from reference TRBV30 and TRBJ1-5): SQTIHQWPATLVQPVGSPLSLECTVEGTSNPNLYWYRQAAGRGLQLLFYSVGIGQISSEVPQNLSASRPQDRQFILSSKKLLLSDSGFYLCAWSGTGFDQPQHFGDGTRLSIL.

This sequence joins TRBV10-3 and TRBJ1-1, with no clear D. Per germline, CDR1 ENHRY and CDR2 SYGVKD. The CDR3 totals 15 residues. Trimming left V 2 bases short and J 3 bases short, with 13 bases between. The CDR3 coding sequence is TGTGCCATCAGTGAGGTTGCGGGATTAGACACTGAAGCTTTCTTT. Amino acid sequence: CAISEVAGLDTEAFF.

Comments on this clone: Additional DNA sequences in this sample encode the identical CDR3. This chain links TRBV5-1 with TRBJ1-2, with D hard to call. Deletions cut 2 bases from V and 0 bases from J, with 5 bases between. The germline V gene encodes CDR1 SGHRS and CDR2 YFSETQ. The length of the CDR3 is 13 residues. CDR3 loop: CASSLGANYGYTF. In DNA, the CDR3 is TGCGCCAGCAGCTTAGGAGCTAACTATGGCTACACCTTC.

The rearrangement links TRBV4-1 to TRBJ1-2, with D maybe TRBD1 (6 bases). V shed 2 bases and J shed 12 bases, with 16 bases lying between them. The CDR3 extends over 13 amino acids. Germline CDR1 MGHRA, CDR2 YSYEKL. Here the CDR3 reads CASSQSQGLSNTF. DNA for the CDR3: TGCGCCAGCAGCCAATCGCAGGGGTTGAGCAACACCTTC.

This chain uses TRBV18 with TRBJ1-4; no definite D call. V shed 2 bases and J shed 4 bases, with 8 bases lying between them. This CDR3 has 14 residues. Germline CDR1 is KGHSH and CDR2 is LQKENI. The CDR3 is CASSPVSRNEKLFF. CDR3 nucleotide sequence: TGTGCCAGCTCACCAGTTAGCCGTAATGAAAAACTGTTTTTT.

This chain uses TRBV29-1 with TRBJ1-2; 10 bases map to TRBD1. The CDR3 contains 15 residues. Looked up from germline, CDR1 is SQVTM and CDR2 is ANQGSEA. Trimming at V came to 1 base and at J to 10 bases, leaving 12 bases not matched to a gene. The CDR3 loop is CSVEGVTGGANDYTF. CDR3 DNA: TGCAGCGTTGAAGGCGTGACAGGGGGCGCGAACGACTACACCTTC.

The chain is built from TRBV5-4 and TRBJ1-2; weak D call: TRBD1 (5 bases). Germline V gives CDR1 SGHNT, CDR2 YYREEE (reference sequence). This CDR3 region has 13 residues. Trimming took 4 bases from V and 6 from J, leaving 13 bases between them. The chain's CDR3 is CASSPSPGHGYTF. CDR3 bases: TGTGCCAGCAGCCCCTCGCCAGGGCATGGCTACACCTTC.

The V gene is TRBV5-6, the J gene TRBJ1-5; D not resolved. The germline CDR1 and CDR2 sequences are SGHDT and YYEEEE. Trimming took 0 bases from V and 5 from J, leaving 3 bases between them. There are 12 residues in the CDR3. The CDR3 sequence: CASSLVDQPQHF. The CDR3 region has the DNA TGTGCCAGCAGCTTGGTAGATCAGCCCCAGCATTTT.

V is TRBV20-1 and J is TRBJ1-1, with 7 positions matching TRBD1. J was trimmed by 1 base and V by 3 bases; bases with no gene match: 8. This CDR3 is built from 15 residues. Germline V gene data show CDR1 as DFQATT and CDR2 as SNEGSKA (reference sequence). CDR3 sequence reads: CSASLRGGGNTEAFF. In DNA form, the CDR3 reads TGCAGTGCTAGTTTGAGAGGGGGCGGGAACACTGAAGCTTTCTTT.

The chain recombines TRBV29-1 with TRBJ2-7, with D perhaps matching TRBD1 (6 bases). The CDR3 spans 12 residues. V lost 6 bases to trimming and J lost 1 base, with 10 bases between them. CDR1 is SQVTM, CDR2 ANQGSEA, per germline. CDR3 in amino acids: CSVADSSYEQYF. DNA of the CDR3: TGCAGCGTAGCGGACAGTTCCTACGAGCAGTACTTC.

The chain is built from TRBV5-4 and TRBJ2-7; possible D gene TRBD1, 6 bases. V lost 4 bases, J lost 3 bases, and 17 bases lay in between. Germline lookup yields CDR1 SGHNT and CDR2 YYREEE (reference sequence). The CDR3 extends over 15 amino acids. CDR3 sequence reads: CASSPFGTPLYEQYF. CDR3 DNA: TGTGCCAGCAGCCCGTTTGGGACACCCCTCTACGAGCAGTACTTC.

This clone was counted once. The V and J genes are TRBV7-9 and TRBJ2-7; D gene uncertain. Germline V gene sequence: CDR1 SEHNR, CDR2 FQNEAQ (reference sequence). This CDR3 contains 12 residues. With 3 bases removed from V and 5 bases from J, the gap between germline ends came to 8 bases. The CDR3 sequence is CASSLSRDEQYF. The CDR3 region has the DNA TGTGCCAGCAGCTTGTCCCGGGACGAGCAGTACTTC.

J is TRBJ2-1 and V is TRBV10-2; the match to TRBD2 covers 7 bases. CDR1 is WSHSY, CDR2 SAAADI, per germline. With 4 bases clipped from V and 6 bases from J, the junction kept 3 bases outside the gene matches. There are 13 residues in the CDR3. The CDR3 loop reads CASSVIAGNEQFF. The CDR3 nucleotides read TGCGCCAGCAGTGTTATAGCGGGCAATGAGCAGTTCTTC.

The rearrangement links TRBV4-1 to TRBJ2-2; 9 bases line up with TRBD2. CDR1 MGHRA and CDR2 YSYEKL come from the germline V gene. This CDR3 has 16 amino acids. Germline trimming cut 1 base from V and 4 bases from J; bases unmatched to any gene: 4. The CDR3 loop reads CASSQGGLASTGELFF. Written as DNA, the CDR3 is TGCGCCAGCAGCCAAGGAGGACTAGCGAGCACCGGGGAGCTGTTTTTT.

The chain couples TRBV5-6 to TRBJ2-7; no firm D call. This CDR3 is 12 amino acids long. The germline V gene has CDR1 SGHDT and CDR2 YYEEEE. Trimming cost V 6 bases and J 4 bases, with 11 bases left between them. The CDR3 sequence: CASNSQTYEQYF. CDR3 coding DNA: TGTGCCAGCAACTCCCAGACTTACGAGCAGTACTTC.

V gene TRBV11-3 combines with J gene TRBJ2-1, with no clear D. Between the trimmed V and J ends, which lost 0 bases and 7 bases, there was a span of 7 bases. Germline CDR1 reads SGHNT; CDR2 reads YENEEA. The CDR3 covers 13 residues. The CDR3 DNA reads as TGTGCCAGCAGCTTAGATGAGTCGAATGAGCAGTTCTTC. Protein sequence: CASSLDESNEQFF.

The chain links TRBV6-5 to TRBJ2-2, with 9 bases identical to TRBD1. This CDR3 spans 13 amino acids. The J segment lost 5 bases and the V segment lost 6 bases, leaving 1 base of the junction unmatched. From germline, CDR1 is MNHEY and CDR2 SVGAGI. CDR3 DNA sequence: TGTGCCAGCAGCGGACAGGGGACCGGGGAGCTGTTTTTT. Protein: CASSGQGTGELFF.

The rearrangement joins TRBV7-9 to TRBJ2-3; TRBD2 matches at 7 bases. Looked up from germline, CDR1 is SEHNR and CDR2 is FQNEAQ (reference sequence). CDR3 length equals 15 residues. J was trimmed by 0 bases and V by 5 bases; bases with no gene match: 5. The CDR3 bases are TGTGCCAGCAGCGAGCAAGCGGGGAGCACAGATACGCAGTATTTT. This translates into CASSEQAGSTDTQYF.

The J gene is TRBJ1-5, the V gene TRBV21-1; TRBD1, as called in the table, went unchecked against the DNA. TRBV21-1 is termed a pseudogene. This CDR3 is built from 15 residues. This CDR3 is CASSKGDRDDQPQHF. In DNA form, the CDR3 reads TGTGCCAGCAGCAAAGGGGACAGGGATGATCAGCCCCAGCATTTT.

The CDR3 reads CASSGGGGSYNEQFF. The CDR3 DNA reads as TGTGCCAGCAGTGGCGGGGGGGGGTCCTACAATGAGCAGTTCTTC. The chain recombines TRBV28 with TRBJ2-1; 9 bases align to TRBD2. The germline gives CDR1 MDHEN, CDR2 SYDVKM. This CDR3 is built from 15 residues. J was trimmed by 1 base and V by 5 bases; bases with no gene match: 3.

The chain joins TRBV7-9 to TRBJ1-1, with D uncertain. V was shortened by 0 bases and J by 10 bases, with 9 bases between the two germline ends. Germline lookup yields CDR1 SEHNR and CDR2 FQNEAQ (reference sequence). The CDR3 is 12 amino acids. CDR3 DNA sequence: TGTGCCAGCAGCTTAGCACCGGGTCCAGCTTTCTTT. As protein: CASSLAPGPAFF.

The chain is built from TRBV19 and TRBJ1-5; D gene ambiguous. The CDR3 loop spans 15 amino acids. Deletions cut 7 bases from V and 3 bases from J, with 16 bases between. CDR1 LNHDA and CDR2 SQIVND come from the germline V gene (reference sequence). Written as DNA, the CDR3 is TGTGCCAGTATGTCGGGGAGCCGAATCAATCAGCCCCAGCATTTT. Its protein product is CASMSGSRINQPQHF.

The rearrangement uses TRBV27 and TRBJ2-3; 11 nucleotides line up with TRBD2. Germline CDR1 reads MNHEY; CDR2 reads SMNVEV (reference sequence). This CDR3 is built from 17 residues. V shed 3 bases and J 6 bases; nucleotides not matched to a gene: 11. Here the CDR3 reads CASSLLTSGSESDTQYF. The CDR3 DNA sequence: TGTGCCAGCAGTTTGCTTACTAGCGGGAGTGAATCCGATACGCAGTATTTT.